The T cell receptor (beta chain) described here comes from a study of T-cell memory formation after mild COVID-19. Study-wide context: Clusters were largely donor specific. Findings and limits, study-wide: Contracting CD4+ clones were located mainly in CM and EM, and CD8+ clones in EMRA.

5'RACE with constant-segment primers built TCRalpha and TCRbeta cDNA libraries with UMIs. TCRdb passed the 5' RACE reads through MiXCR, listing each CDR3 protein once. The sample shows a few hundred thousand distinct CDR3 sequences, about 21% of them seen only once. CDR3 length: 13 residues. Germline V CDR1 and CDR2: SGHRS, YFSETQ. V was trimmed by 3 bases and J by 4 bases, leaving 7 bases between them. With respect to this clonotype: Its antigen remains unidentified.

Material for sequencing was PBMCs or a T cell subset sorted from them (not recorded which). J is TRBJ2-2 and V is TRBV5-1; no definite D call. The receptor's source is an adult woman who had mild COVID-19 (a few samples of this study predate the infection). Cell type and time point are not known. The DNA for the CDR3 is TGCGCCAGCAGCTCGGAAGGCACCGGGGAGCTGTTTTTT. The encoded protein is CASSSEGTGELFF.